Following are 16 T cell receptor beta chains from one sample sequenced in a study of blood T cell repertoires in COVID-19. Libraries were prepared by immunoSEQ multiplex PCR; TCRdb keeps only in-frame clonotypes and omits some of them. The sample consists of around 250,000 clones, 91% of them appearing once. Specimen: PBMCs or T cells enriched from blood (not recorded which). These receptors were obtained from a man aged 35-49 years who had been exposed to COVID-19.

The chain carries TRBV18 and TRBJ2-5, with 11 nucleotides matching TRBD2. Per germline, CDR1 KGHSH and CDR2 LQKENI. The CDR3 extends over 14 amino acids. J gave up 3 bases and V 3 bases, and 0 bases lay outside the gene matches. The DNA of the CDR3 is TGTGCCAGCTCACCGACTAGCGGGAAAGAGACCCAGTACTTC. This encodes CASSPTSGKETQYF.

This chain links TRBV5-1 with TRBJ2-3; D is perhaps TRBD2 (5 bases). V was pared by 2 bases and J by 4 bases, with 5 bases between. CDR1 is SGHRS and CDR2 is YFSETQ in the germline V gene. This CDR3 region has 12 residues. The CDR3 DNA reads as TGCGCCAGCAGCTTACTAGCAGATACGCAGTATTTT. Protein: CASSLLADTQYF.

CDR3 bases: TGTGCCTGGAGGGGACAGGTTAACACTGAAGCTTTCTTT. Translated, it gives CAWRGQVNTEAFF. The chain joins TRBV30 to TRBJ1-1, with TRBD1 matching over 8 bases. After removal of 3 bases from V and 2 bases from J, the junction contained 2 bases not matched to a gene. The CDR3 loop spans 13 amino acids. CDR1 GTSNPN and CDR2 SVGIG come from the germline V gene (reference sequence).

This clone showed up just once. The chain uses TRBV27 and TRBJ2-1; 9 nucleotides match TRBD2. Germline V gene sequence: CDR1 MNHEY, CDR2 SMNVEV (reference sequence). The CDR3 is made up of 18 amino acids. J was trimmed by 2 bases and V by 2 bases; bases with no gene match: 10. The DNA for the CDR3 is TGTGCCAGCAGTTTAATCGTCGCGGGAGGGGGGACCTACAATGAGCAGTTCTTC. Encoded protein: CASSLIVAGGGTYNEQFF.

V gene TRBV5-1 combines with J gene TRBJ1-4; possibly TRBD1 for D (5 bases). The germline CDR1 and CDR2 sequences are SGHRS and YFSETQ. The CDR3 consists of 15 residues. Trimming removed 4 bases at V and 10 bases at J, with 20 bases between. The CDR3 sequence: CASSIAGLGGRKLFF. Here the CDR3 DNA reads TGCGCCAGCAGCATCGCAGGGCTGGGGGGTAGAAAACTGTTTTTT.

The rearrangement uses TRBV28 and TRBJ1-1, with 7 bases matching TRBD1. Per the germline V gene, CDR1 is MDHEN and CDR2 is SYDVKM. The CDR3 length is 14 residues. V lost 2 bases to trimming and J lost 4 bases; unmatched junction nucleotides: 4. CDR3 in DNA: TGTGCCAGCAGTTTACAGGGGGGTCCCACTGAAGCTTTCTTT. Translation: CASSLQGGPTEAFF.

This clone was detected a few times. The chain employs TRBV28 and TRBJ2-7; D might be TRBD2 (5 bases). The germline gives CDR1 MDHEN, CDR2 SYDVKM. This CDR3 is 16 amino acids long. V lost 7 bases to trimming and J lost 2 bases, with 21 bases between them. CDR3 nucleotide sequence: TGTGCCAGCACCCTAAGTTCGGGGAGAGACCCCTACGAGCAGTACTTC. Encoded protein: CASTLSSGRDPYEQYF.

This sequence joins TRBV12-5 and TRBJ1-2; 7 bases are a match to TRBD1. Germline lookup yields CDR1 LGHNT and CDR2 FRNRAP. CDR3 length equals 15 residues. V was clipped by 0 bases and J by 2 bases; unmatched bases: 3. The CDR3 reads CASGLVGGDNYGYTF. For the CDR3, the DNA is TGTGCTAGTGGTTTGGTAGGGGGCGACAACTATGGCTACACCTTC.

The rearrangement links TRBV19 to TRBJ2-1; D possibly corresponds to TRBD2 (6 bases). This CDR3 is 18 amino acids long. Per germline, CDR1 LNHDA and CDR2 SQIVND (reference sequence). V lost 7 bases and J 0 bases, leaving 22 bases between the germline ends. The CDR3 DNA sequence: TGTGCCAGTACTGATTTCGGGACTCCTGATAGCTCCTACAATGAGCAGTTCTTC. Its protein product is CASTDFGTPDSSYNEQFF.

The rearrangement joins TRBV4-2 to TRBJ2-7; 13 bases line up with TRBD2. From germline, CDR1 is LGHNA and CDR2 YNFKEQ. V shed 1 base and J 2 bases; nucleotides not matched to a gene: 5. The CDR3 extends over 17 amino acids. The CDR3, as DNA: TGTGCCAGCAGCCAAGGGACTAGCGGGAGCCTCACCTACGAGCAGTACTTC. Its translation is CASSQGTSGSLTYEQYF.

The chain is built from TRBV28 and TRBJ1-1; D not certain. The CDR3 totals 15 residues. The germline gives CDR1 MDHEN, CDR2 SYDVKM. The V and J ends lost 1 base and 0 bases respectively, with 9 bases between them. The CDR3 is CASSLLEEMNTEAFF. CDR3 bases: TGTGCCAGCAGTTTATTAGAGGAGATGAACACTGAAGCTTTCTTT.

The J gene is TRBJ1-5, the V gene TRBV3-1 (or the pseudogene TRBV3-2), with D hard to call. V was pared by 0 bases and J by 3 bases, with 9 bases between. CDR1 and CDR2 from the germline V gene are LGHDT and YNNKEL (reference sequence). The CDR3 spans 15 residues. In nucleotides, the CDR3 is TGTGCCAGCAGCCAAGATCTGGCCTCCAATCAGCCCCAGCATTTT. Its protein is CASSQDLASNQPQHF.

J is TRBJ2-5 and V is TRBV5-1, with a possible D match to TRBD1 (5 bases). V gave up 0 bases and J gave up 4 bases, with 13 bases separating them. The CDR3 totals 15 residues. From germline, CDR1 is SGHRS and CDR2 YFSETQ. The CDR3 spells CASSLGQSGLETQYF. The CDR3 DNA sequence: TGCGCCAGCAGCTTGGGGCAGTCAGGGTTAGAGACCCAGTACTTC.

The chain links TRBV28 to TRBJ2-3, with 8 bases lining up with TRBD2. CDR1 MDHEN and CDR2 SYDVKM come from the germline V gene. This CDR3 is 17 amino acids long. The V segment lost 4 bases and the J segment 4 bases; nucleotides outside the gene matches: 13. CDR3 DNA: TGTGCCAGCAGTTCTGGGGGGGCCAGCGGGAGTGCAGATACGCAGTATTTT. Its translation: CASSSGGASGSADTQYF. Filled out from reference TRBV28 and TRBJ2-3, the complete variable domain reads DVKVTQSSRYLVKRTGEKVFLECVQDMDHENMFWYRQDPGLGLRLIYFSYDVKMKEKGDIPEGYSVSREKKERFSLILESASTNQTSMYLCASSSGGASGSADTQYFGPGTRLTVL.

This clone was counted once. The genes are TRBV7-2 and TRBJ2-5; D may be TRBD2 (7 bases). CDR1 is SGHTA and CDR2 is FQGNSA in the germline V gene. The CDR3 contains 16 residues. Trimming took off 4 bases at V and 5 bases at J, with 20 bases between the two ends. CDR3 loop: CASSSRGGGSRETQYF. CDR3 DNA: TGTGCCAGCAGCTCCAGGGGAGGGGGGAGCCGGGAGACCCAGTACTTC.

The chain recombines TRBV6-5 with TRBJ1-1; D gene ambiguous. The germline V gene has CDR1 MNHEY and CDR2 SVGAGI. V was pared by 0 bases and J by 10 bases, with 15 bases between. The CDR3 has 14 amino acids. CDR3 coding DNA: TGTGCCAGCAGTTACTCTGGTATTCGGTTTGGAGCTTTCTTT. Amino acid sequence: CASSYSGIRFGAFF.